The source of this T cell receptor (beta chain) is a study of T cell responses to AZD1222 COVID-19 vaccine. Trimming removed 1 base from V and 9 bases from J, with 10 bases in between. In germline, CDR1 is LGHDT, CDR2 YNNKEL (reference sequence). The CDR3 covers 13 residues. Study findings and constraints: Dominant at 160-218 and 743-854, vaccine-associated CD4 TCRs also spanned spike.

This clone was counted once. No antigen is known for it. The protocol was immunoSEQ multiplex PCR, while the TCRdb copy is restricted to in-frame clones and leaves out a portion. The top ten hold around 7.1% of the sample, which has under 100,000 clones, about 92% seen once. The TCR was taken from an adult in good health. J is TRBJ2-1 and V is TRBV3-1 (or the pseudogene TRBV3-2); the D is unclear. The specimen was peripheral blood, collected on day 0 of MenACWY control vaccination. CDR3 sequence reads: CASSQGAGTEQFF. CDR3 nucleotides: TGTGCCAGCAGCCAAGGGGCAGGAACTGAGCAGTTCTTC.